The 26 T cell receptor beta chains presented below share a single source sample, sequenced in a study of shared clonotypes between healthy human individuals. TCRdb's table, derived via immunoSEQ multiplex PCR, lists solely in-frame clones and lacks some. The table has nearly 1,000,000 clones, 70% to 85% seen once. The sequenced material came from memory CD4+ T cells sorted from blood. As for subset: CD45RA-negative fraction. Every receptor here comes from a man aged 18 to 35 in good health.

The V call is TRBV29-1, the J call TRBJ2-1; a possible D gene is TRBD2 (7 bases). This CDR3 is built from 15 residues. V was cut by 4 bases and J by 0 bases, with 13 bases left in between. Per the germline V gene, CDR1 is SQVTM and CDR2 is ANQGSEA. This CDR3 reads CSVGGGGSSYNEQFF. DNA of the CDR3: TGCAGCGTTGGGGGCGGGGGCAGCTCCTACAATGAGCAGTTCTTC.

The chain is built from TRBV5-1 and TRBJ2-7; tentatively, D is TRBD1 (6 bases). CDR1 and CDR2 from the germline V gene are SGHRS and YFSETQ. The CDR3 runs 14 residues. Trimming took off 4 bases at V and 0 bases at J, with 11 bases between the two ends. Here the CDR3 reads CASSPGHHSYEQYF. DNA for the CDR3: TGCGCCAGCAGCCCGGGACACCACTCCTACGAGCAGTACTTC.

V and J are TRBV18 and TRBJ2-5; D ambiguous. The germline V gene has CDR1 KGHSH and CDR2 LQKENI. The CDR3 is made up of 16 amino acids. V was clipped by 6 bases and J by 3 bases, with 20 bases between them. CDR3 sequence reads: CASSLEMISVKETQYF. The CDR3 nucleotides are TGTGCCAGCTCCCTTGAAATGATAAGTGTAAAAGAGACCCAGTACTTC.

The rearrangement links TRBV29-1 to TRBJ1-2; 12 nucleotides line up with TRBD1. V was pared by 8 bases and J by 7 bases, with 5 bases of the junction left unmatched. The germline CDR1 and CDR2 sequences are SQVTM and ANQGSEA. The CDR3 runs 12 residues. DNA of the CDR3: TGCAGCTCGGGGACAGGGGGCAGTGGCTACACCTTC. Translated, it gives CSSGTGGSGYTF.

The chain couples TRBV19 to TRBJ2-3; 7 nucleotides match TRBD2. Germline CDR1 is LNHDA and CDR2 is SQIVND (reference sequence). This CDR3 spans 13 amino acids. J gave up 9 bases and V 6 bases, and 9 bases lay outside the gene matches. The CDR3 DNA follows: TGTGCCAGTAGCCGAATACCGGGAGGAACGCAGTATTTT. Its protein product is CASSRIPGGTQYF.

This chain uses TRBV9 with TRBJ2-5; D ambiguous. V gave up 4 bases and J gave up 8 bases, with 15 bases separating them. Germline values: CDR1 SGDLS, CDR2 YYNGEE. The CDR3 has 13 residues. The CDR3 here is CASSPGPSATQYF. Here the CDR3 DNA reads TGTGCCAGCAGCCCCGGACCGTCTGCAACCCAGTACTTC.

CDR3 DNA sequence: TGTGCCAGCAGTTTTTGGCTCTATGGCTACACCTTC. Translation gives CASSFWLYGYTF. The chain employs TRBV28 and TRBJ1-2; D not resolved. Deletions cut 3 bases from V and 4 bases from J, with 6 bases between. This CDR3 is built from 12 residues. CDR1 and CDR2 from the germline V gene are MDHEN and SYDVKM.

This chain joins TRBV2 and TRBJ2-7, with 8 bases fitting TRBD1. CDR3 size: 15 residues. Germline V gene lookup returns CDR1 SNHLY and CDR2 FYNNEI. Trimming took 3 bases from V and 3 from J; bases not matched to a gene: 7. CDR3 nucleotide sequence: TGTGCCAGCAGTGACAGACAGGGGACGCACTACGAGCAGTACTTC. Residues: CASSDRQGTHYEQYF.

J is TRBJ1-5 and V is TRBV7-2; 7 positions agree with TRBD1. The germline CDR1 and CDR2 sequences are SGHTA and FQGNSA. This CDR3 comprises 14 residues. J gave up 7 bases and V 3 bases, and 6 bases lay outside the gene matches. The CDR3 bases are TGTGCCAGCAGCTTGTCACAGGGGAACCAGCCCCAGCATTTT. This gives the protein CASSLSQGNQPQHF.

V usage is TRBV5-1 and J usage is TRBJ2-7; TRBD2 agrees at 9 bases. CDR1 and CDR2 (germline): SGHRS, YFSETQ. The CDR3 is 14 residues long. The V segment lost 3 bases and the J segment 2 bases; nucleotides outside the gene matches: 3. CDR3 sequence: CASSSSGETYEQYF. CDR3 in DNA: TGCGCCAGCAGCTCTAGCGGGGAAACCTACGAGCAGTACTTC. The full variable domain, rest sourced from reference TRBV5-1 and TRBJ2-7, is KAGVTQTPRYLIKTRGQQVTLSCSPISGHRSVSWYQQTPGQGLQFLFEYFSETQRNKGNFPGRFSGRQFSNSRSEMNVSTLELGDSALYLCASSSSGETYEQYFGPGTRLTVT.

This clone was seen a few times. This specimen includes other DNA sequences encoding the same CDR3. This chain joins TRBV18 and TRBJ1-1; D possibly corresponds to TRBD1 (5 bases). This CDR3 contains 13 residues. Per the germline V gene, CDR1 is KGHSH and CDR2 is LQKENI. V dropped 6 bases and J dropped 1 base, with 9 bases sitting between them. CDR3 nucleotides: TGTGCCAGCTCTCCGCAGGGGAACACTGAAGCTTTCTTT. Its protein is CASSPQGNTEAFF.

This sequence joins TRBV30 and TRBJ2-5; 8 positions agree with TRBD2. Germline assignment: CDR1 GTSNPN and CDR2 SVGIG (reference sequence). CDR3 length equals 14 residues. V lost 7 bases to trimming and J lost 1 base; unmatched junction nucleotides: 8. The CDR3 DNA sequence: TGTGCCTCCAGGCGGCGGGGGGTCCAAGAGACCCAGTACTTC. It encodes CASRRRGVQETQYF.

The V gene is TRBV7-2, the J gene TRBJ2-2; D is uncertain. Germline CDR1 reads SGHTA; CDR2 reads FQGNSA. The CDR3 is made up of 12 amino acids. The germline V and J ends were trimmed by 4 bases and 7 bases, with 7 bases remaining between them. CDR3 nucleotides: TGTGCCAGCAGCTCCGTCGGCGGGGAGCTGTTTTTT. This gives the protein CASSSVGGELFF.

The CDR3 DNA reads as TGTGCCAGCTCCCGAAGTGGGACAAGCTCCTATAATTCACCCCTCCACTTT. It encodes CASSRSGTSSYNSPLHF. The V and J genes are TRBV18 and TRBJ1-6; a weak D match, TRBD1 (6 bases). V lost 6 bases, J lost 0 bases, and 15 bases lay in between. There are 17 residues in the CDR3. Germline CDR1 and CDR2: KGHSH and LQKENI.

This chain uses TRBV18 with TRBJ2-3, with D possibly matching TRBD1 (6 bases). CDR3 length: 19 amino acids. V was clipped by 6 bases and J by 0 bases, with 25 bases between them. Germline V gene sequence: CDR1 KGHSH, CDR2 LQKENI. CDR3 coding DNA: TGTGCCAGCTCCCCGATCACAGGGCCCAAGACCTCTAGCACAGATACGCAGTATTTT. This translates into CASSPITGPKTSSTDTQYF.

The DNA for the CDR3 is TGTGCCAGCAGTTACTCGAGTGTAGCTTTCTTT. Encoded protein: CASSYSSVAFF. The chain combines TRBV6-5 with TRBJ1-1, with D uncertain. CDR1 is MNHEY, CDR2 SVGAGI, per germline. The CDR3 sequence is 11 residues long. With 0 bases removed from V and 10 bases from J, the gap between germline ends came to 6 bases.

This clone was recorded at least ten times. The chain links TRBV29-1 to TRBJ2-3; 11 bases match TRBD2. The CDR3 spans 16 residues. V shed 1 base and J 1 base; nucleotides not matched to a gene: 4. Germline V gene sequence: CDR1 SQVTM, CDR2 ANQGSEA. Here the CDR3 reads CSVEGLAGRRTDTQYF. The CDR3 DNA is TGCAGCGTTGAAGGACTAGCGGGAAGGCGCACAGATACGCAGTATTTT.

This clone was seen a few times. The V gene is TRBV2, the J gene TRBJ1-1; D remains ambiguous. CDR1 and CDR2 from the germline V gene are SNHLY and FYNNEI. This CDR3 has 13 amino acids. The V end was cut by 8 bases, the J end by 7 bases, with 17 bases between. The CDR3 reads CASRTVEHDEAFF. The DNA for the CDR3 is TGTGCCAGCCGGACGGTGGAGCATGATGAAGCTTTCTTT.

The count of this clone is one. V usage is TRBV5-1 and J usage is TRBJ2-7; possibly TRBD1 or TRBD2 for D (5 bases each). Germline V gene data show CDR1 as SGHRS and CDR2 as YFSETQ. The CDR3 consists of 15 residues. Trimming stripped 0 bases from V and 3 bases from J, with 13 bases between. CDR3 coding DNA: TGCGCCAGCAGCTTGGACAGCGGACACCACTACGAGCAGTACTTC. It encodes CASSLDSGHHYEQYF.

Here the CDR3 DNA reads TGCGCCAGCAGCTTGACGGGAGGGCCCGTTTACGAGCAGTACTTC. Amino acids: CASSLTGGPVYEQYF. V usage is TRBV5-1 and J usage is TRBJ2-7; TRBD2 agrees at 8 bases. V trimming: 1 base; J trimming: 4 bases; junction bases outside the gene matches: 7. The germline V gene encodes CDR1 SGHRS and CDR2 YFSETQ. The CDR3 length is 15 residues.

The chain's CDR3 is CASSATGNTGELFF. In DNA, the CDR3 is TGTGCCAGCAGCGCCACAGGGAACACCGGGGAGCTGTTTTTT. The chain carries TRBV9 and TRBJ2-2; D perhaps matches TRBD1 (5 bases). Trimming took 3 bases from V and 1 from J, leaving 7 bases between them. This CDR3 has 14 amino acids. The germline gives CDR1 SGDLS, CDR2 YYNGEE.

This clone has a single count. The CDR3 coding sequence is TGTGCCAGCAGTCCAGGACAGGACGTCCACGAGCAGTACTTC. The encoded protein is CASSPGQDVHEQYF. This chain links TRBV28 with TRBJ2-7; 7 nucleotides line up with TRBD1. The V and J ends lost 5 bases and 5 bases, in that order; junction bases with no gene match: 9. Germline assignment: CDR1 MDHEN and CDR2 SYDVKM. The CDR3 is 14 residues long.

The V call is TRBV7-9, the J call TRBJ2-6, with D perhaps assigned TRBD1 or TRBD2 (5 bases each). The CDR3 covers 18 residues. V was clipped by 5 bases and J by 0 bases, with 17 bases between them. Germline CDR1 and CDR2: SEHNR and FQNEAQ (reference sequence). CDR3 residues: CASSRDGRTDSGANVLTF. The CDR3, as DNA: TGTGCCAGCAGCCGGGACGGCAGGACCGACTCTGGGGCCAACGTCCTGACTTTC.

J is TRBJ2-5 and V is TRBV12-2; the table assigns TRBD2, which was not confirmed against the DNA. TRBV12-2 constitutes a pseudogene. The CDR3 consists of 15 residues. The CDR3 loop is CASRLTSRLKETQYF. The CDR3 DNA reads as TGTGCAAGTCGCTTGACTAGCAGACTCAAAGAGACCCAGTACTTC.

The V call is TRBV6-1, the J call TRBJ1-3; D is unclear. Germline CDR1 and CDR2: MNHNS and SASEGT. This CDR3 has 14 amino acids. With 6 bases removed from V and 0 bases from J, the gap between germline ends came to 9 bases. The CDR3 DNA is TGTGCCAGCAGACCGATGAGCTCTGGAAACACCATATATTTT. It yields the protein CASRPMSSGNTIYF.

The V gene is TRBV5-1, the J gene TRBJ2-3, with D possibly matching TRBD2 (7 bases). The ends were cut back, 10 bases at V and 2 bases at J, with 17 bases in the middle. This CDR3 comprises 14 residues. Germline CDR1 and CDR2: SGHRS and YFSETQ. The CDR3 sequence is CASYAGAITDTQYF. The CDR3 DNA reads TGCGCCTCATATGCGGGGGCCATCACAGATACGCAGTATTTT.